The next 22 T cell receptor beta chains were all read from a single sample in a study of shared clonotypes between healthy human individuals. Sequenced by immunoSEQ multiplex PCR; TCRdb stores in-frame clones only, minus some. Of 1 million to 1.2 million clones listed, roughly 80% are singletons. Input material: memory CD4+ T cells from PBMCs. This sample's subset: CD45RA-negative fraction. The receptor set was obtained from a young man in good health. Some clones in this sample may be carry-over from other donors' samples.

The chain has TRBV9 and TRBJ2-5; D not certain. The J call is uncertain, as TRBJ2-4 better fits the DNA end. CDR3 length: 14 residues. CDR1 is SGDLS and CDR2 is YYNGEE in the germline V gene. Here the CDR3 reads CASSAPGAPSIQYF. The CDR3 nucleotides are TGTGCCAGCAGCGCCCCCGGTGCGCCGAGCATTCAGTACTTC.

The sample holds a few counts of this clone. This chain joins TRBV28 and TRBJ2-1; D gene unclear. Looked up from germline, CDR1 is MDHEN and CDR2 is SYDVKM. V was clipped by 5 bases and J by 9 bases, with 11 bases between them. The CDR3 contains 12 residues. As DNA, the CDR3 is TGTGCCAGCAGTCTCCGGTGGGGTGAGCAGTTCTTC. Translated, it gives CASSLRWGEQFF.

The J gene is TRBJ1-5, the V gene TRBV6-6; D not resolved. Germline V gives CDR1 MNHNY, CDR2 SVGAGI (reference sequence). The CDR3 is 15 amino acids. Trimming took off 1 base at V and 1 base at J, with 8 bases between the two ends. CDR3 sequence reads: CASSYFGQSNQPQHF. CDR3 DNA sequence: TGTGCCAGCAGTTACTTTGGGCAGAGCAATCAGCCCCAGCATTTT.

This clone was recorded only once. The identical CDR3 is also encoded by other nucleotide sequences in the sample. This chain uses TRBV10-3 with TRBJ2-5; TRBD2 might be the D (6 bases). Between the trimmed V and J ends, which lost 0 bases and 4 bases, there was a span of 9 bases. The CDR3 has 14 amino acids. In germline, CDR1 is ENHRY, CDR2 SYGVKD. The DNA of the CDR3 is TGTGCCATCAGTGAGTCGCCCGGGGGAGAGACCCAGTACTTC. This encodes CAISESPGGETQYF.

This chain connects TRBV28 to TRBJ2-1, with 16 positions matching TRBD2. The germline V gene has CDR1 MDHEN and CDR2 SYDVKM. This CDR3 region has 18 residues. V lost 3 bases to trimming and J lost 2 bases; unmatched junction nucleotides: 4. CDR3 sequence reads: CASSFAGLAGGTYNEQFF. CDR3 DNA: TGTGCCAGCAGTTTTGCGGGACTAGCGGGAGGGACCTACAATGAGCAGTTCTTC. Variable domain in full (rest from reference TRBV28 and TRBJ2-1): DVKVTQSSRYLVKRTGEKVFLECVQDMDHENMFWYRQDPGLGLRLIYFSYDVKMKEKGDIPEGYSVSREKKERFSLILESASTNQTSMYLCASSFAGLAGGTYNEQFFGPGTRLTVL.

The V and J genes are TRBV5-1 and TRBJ2-3; weak D call: TRBD2 (6 bases). This CDR3 spans 17 amino acids. The V gene lost 2 bases and the J gene lost 5 bases, with 21 bases spanning the gap. Per germline, CDR1 SGHRS and CDR2 YFSETQ. The CDR3 DNA reads TGCGCCAGCAGCTTAACGACTGGAGTTCAGCGGGTAGATACGCAGTATTTT. This encodes CASSLTTGVQRVDTQYF.

The chain combines TRBV6-6 with TRBJ2-7; D possibly corresponds to TRBD2 (6 bases). V lost 7 bases, J lost 0 bases, and 16 bases lay in between. Germline V CDR1 and CDR2: MNHNY, SVGAGI (reference sequence). CDR3 length: 15 residues. In DNA form, the CDR3 reads TGTGCCAGCATCCTCCGCGGAGGGCCCTCCTACGAGCAGTACTTC. Amino acids: CASILRGGPSYEQYF.

The rearrangement uses TRBV18 and TRBJ2-7; D ambiguous. V dropped 3 bases and J dropped 7 bases, with 13 bases sitting between them. CDR3 size: 13 residues. Germline V gene data show CDR1 as KGHSH and CDR2 as LQKENI. As DNA, the CDR3 is TGTGCCAGCTCACCTCAGGACGTCCGGGAGCAGTACTTC. This gives the protein CASSPQDVREQYF.

To note about this clone: Because it lacks the conserved phenylalanine or tryptophan at the end, this CDR3 is likely a read error. Because the CDR3's place on the DNA is in doubt, the DNA is left out and the CDR3 is given as listed by TCRdb. V is TRBV5-1 and J is TRBJ1-1. The CDR3 length equals 12 residues, ends included. Germline values: CDR1 SGHRS, CDR2 YFSETQ. The CDR3 loop is CASSSSPWGDIS.

This clone came up once. J is TRBJ2-7 and V is TRBV20-1, with D unresolved. CDR1 is DFQATT, CDR2 SNEGSKA, per germline (reference sequence). The length of the CDR3 is 10 residues. Trimming took off 5 bases at V and 3 bases at J, with 5 bases between the two ends. CDR3 in DNA: TGCAGTGCTGGAAACTACGAGCAGTACTTC. It yields the protein CSAGNYEQYF.

The CDR3 DNA reads TGTGCCAGCAGCTTGTTTCGGGAGGCCAGATACAATGAGCAGTTCTTC. It specifies CASSLFREARYNEQFF. The rearrangement joins TRBV5-5 to TRBJ2-1; TRBD2 agrees at 7 bases. The V gene end was trimmed by 1 base and the J gene end by 4 bases; junction bases not matched to a gene: 8. There are 16 residues in the CDR3. Germline V gene data show CDR1 as SGHKS and CDR2 as YYEKEE (reference sequence).

V and J are TRBV4-1 and TRBJ2-3; D might be TRBD1 or TRBD2, each matching 6 bases. CDR3 length: 15 amino acids. The germline CDR1 and CDR2 sequences are MGHRA and YSYEKL. V was shortened by 0 bases and J by 2 bases, with 9 bases between the two germline ends. The CDR3 DNA is TGCGCCAGCAGCCAAGATGGGGGGCACACAGATACGCAGTATTTT. Translation: CASSQDGGHTDTQYF.

This chain connects TRBV11-2 to TRBJ1-3; no firm D call. The V end lost 9 bases, the J end lost 2 bases, and 17 bases lay between the germline ends. The CDR3 sequence is 15 residues long. Germline V gene sequence: CDR1 SGHAT, CDR2 FQNNGV. DNA of the CDR3: TGTGCCAGTACCCCAGGTCTAAGGCCTGGAAACACCATATATTTT. This encodes CASTPGLRPGNTIYF.

This chain uses TRBV28 with TRBJ1-1; D possibly corresponds to TRBD1 (6 bases). V was cut by 3 bases and J by 7 bases, with 12 bases left in between. The CDR3 is 13 residues long. In germline, CDR1 is MDHEN, CDR2 SYDVKM. CDR3: CASSLRTVYEAFF. The CDR3 nucleotides are TGTGCCAGCAGTTTGAGGACAGTCTATGAAGCTTTCTTT.

V and J are TRBV5-1 and TRBJ2-2, with a tentative D call TRBD1 (5 bases). Deletions cut 1 base from V and 0 bases from J, with 10 bases between. Germline values: CDR1 SGHRS, CDR2 YFSETQ. This CDR3 has 16 amino acids. CDR3 nucleotide sequence: TGCGCCAGCAGCTTGTTGGCGACAGCGAACACCGGGGAGCTGTTTTTT. As protein: CASSLLATANTGELFF.

With respect to this clone: This may come from a read error, since a much larger clone is one base off. V usage is TRBV11-3 and J usage is TRBJ2-1, with D uncertain. This CDR3 is 13 amino acids long. The V gene lost 2 bases and the J gene lost 4 bases, with 6 bases spanning the gap. Germline V CDR1 and CDR2: SGHNT, YENEEA. CDR3 amino acids: CASSLTVYNEQFF. In DNA form, the CDR3 reads TGTGCCAGCAGCTTAACCGTGTACAATGAGCAGTTCTTC.

A note on this clone: Being one base from a much bigger clone, this may be a read error. V gene TRBV30 combines with J gene TRBJ1-1; TRBD1 is a possible D gene (6 bases). The CDR3 is 16 amino acids. From germline, CDR1 is GTSNPN and CDR2 SVGIG (reference sequence). CDR3 bases: TGTGCCCGGAGTCCCCTGGGGGGGGCGCGGGTCACTGAAGCTTTCTTT. Translated, it gives CARSPLGGARVTEAFF. The full variable domain, its missing parts supplied by reference TRBV30 and TRBJ1-1, is SQTIHQWPATLVQPVGSPLSLECTVEGTSNPNLYWYRQAAGRGLQLLFYSVGIGQISSEVPQNLSASRPQDRQFILSSKKLLLSDSGFYLCARSPLGGARVTEAFFGQGTRLTVV.

The chain carries TRBV5-1 and TRBJ2-5; 9 nucleotides align to TRBD2. The CDR3 runs to 16 residues. CDR1 and CDR2 (germline): SGHRS, YFSETQ. The V gene end was trimmed by 2 bases and the J gene end by 4 bases; junction bases not matched to a gene: 9. The CDR3 DNA follows: TGCGCCAGCAGCTTAGGTAGCGGGAGTGAGTCAGAGACCCAGTACTTC. Protein: CASSLGSGSESETQYF.

The J gene is TRBJ2-7, the V gene TRBV10-3, with 8 nucleotides matching TRBD1. Germline assignment: CDR1 ENHRY and CDR2 SYGVKD. The CDR3 is made up of 15 amino acids. V lost 5 bases and J lost 5; bases outside the gene matches: 11. CDR3 nucleotide sequence: TGTGCCATCAGTCGTAATATGGACAGGGCCCACGAGCAGTACTTC. It codes for CAISRNMDRAHEQYF.

V and J are TRBV11-2 and TRBJ2-7; 10 bases map to TRBD2. The CDR3 has 16 amino acids. Germline lookup yields CDR1 SGHAT and CDR2 FQNNGV. V trimming: 1 base; J trimming: 5 bases; junction bases outside the gene matches: 8. In DNA, the CDR3 is TGTGCCAGCAGCTTAGGGCTAGCGGGAGTCGCCCACGAGCAGTACTTC. It codes for CASSLGLAGVAHEQYF.

This clone was recorded a few times. V is TRBV27 and J is TRBJ2-7, with a tentative D call TRBD1 (6 bases). The germline V gene has CDR1 MNHEY and CDR2 SMNVEV (reference sequence). Trimming shortened V by 0 bases and J by 2 bases, and 11 bases separated the two germline ends. The CDR3 runs to 15 residues. CDR3 in DNA: TGTGCCAGCAGTTTATCGTTGACAGGCACCTACGAGCAGTACTTC. Amino acid sequence: CASSLSLTGTYEQYF.

The chain couples TRBV30 to TRBJ1-3; D is unresolved. Germline-derived CDR1 and CDR2 are GTSNPN and SVGIG (reference sequence). V was shortened by 0 bases and J by 2 bases, with 5 bases between the two germline ends. The CDR3 totals 13 residues. CDR3 protein: CAWSVAPGNTIYF. CDR3 in DNA: TGTGCCTGGAGTGTAGCCCCTGGAAACACCATATATTTT.